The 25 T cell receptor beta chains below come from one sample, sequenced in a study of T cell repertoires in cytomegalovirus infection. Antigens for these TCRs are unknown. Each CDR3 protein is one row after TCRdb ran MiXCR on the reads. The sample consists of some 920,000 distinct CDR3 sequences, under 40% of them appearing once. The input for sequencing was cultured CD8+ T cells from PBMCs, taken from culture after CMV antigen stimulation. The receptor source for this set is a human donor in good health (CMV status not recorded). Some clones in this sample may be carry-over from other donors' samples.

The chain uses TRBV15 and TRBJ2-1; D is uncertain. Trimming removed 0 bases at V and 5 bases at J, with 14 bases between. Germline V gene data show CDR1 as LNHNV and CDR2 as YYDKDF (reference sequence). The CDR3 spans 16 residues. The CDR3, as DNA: TGTGCCACCAGCAGAGATCAAGGCCCTCCGGACAATGAGCAGTTCTTC. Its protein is CATSRDQGPPDNEQFF. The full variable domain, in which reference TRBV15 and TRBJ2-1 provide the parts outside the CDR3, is DAMVIQNPRYQVTQFGKPVTLSCSQTLNHNVMYWYQQKSSQAPKLLFHYYDKDFNNEADTPDNFQSRRPNTSFCFLDIRSPGLGDTAMYLCATSRDQGPPDNEQFFGPGTRLTVL.

CDR3 loop: CASSYKGGGQPQHF. CDR3 DNA sequence: TGTGCCAGCAGTTACAAAGGGGGCGGTCAGCCCCAGCATTTT. The gene calls are TRBV6-2 or TRBV6-3 and TRBJ1-5; 7 bases agree with TRBD1. The CDR3 has 14 amino acids. CDR1 and CDR2 from the germline V gene are MNHEY and SVGEGT. The J segment lost 6 bases and the V segment lost 2 bases, leaving 4 bases of the junction unmatched.

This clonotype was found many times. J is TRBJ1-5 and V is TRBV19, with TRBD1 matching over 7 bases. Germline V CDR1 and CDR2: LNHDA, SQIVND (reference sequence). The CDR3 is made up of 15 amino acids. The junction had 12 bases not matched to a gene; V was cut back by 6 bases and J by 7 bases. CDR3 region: CASSRWTGGQQPQHF. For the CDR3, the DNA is TGTGCCAGTAGCCGATGGACAGGCGGGCAGCAGCCCCAGCATTTT.

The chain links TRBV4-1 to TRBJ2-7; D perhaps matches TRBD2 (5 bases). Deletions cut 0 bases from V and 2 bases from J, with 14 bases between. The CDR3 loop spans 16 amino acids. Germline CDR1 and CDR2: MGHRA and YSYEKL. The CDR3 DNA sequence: TGCGCCAGCAGCCAAGAATTAACTGGGAGCGCCTACGAGCAGTACGTC. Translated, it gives CASSQELTGSAYEQYV.

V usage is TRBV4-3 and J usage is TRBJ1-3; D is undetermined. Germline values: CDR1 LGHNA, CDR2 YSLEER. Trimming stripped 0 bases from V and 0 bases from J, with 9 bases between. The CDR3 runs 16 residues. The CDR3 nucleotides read TGCGCCAGCAGCCAAGATCAAATGACCTCTGGAAACACCATATATTTT. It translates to CASSQDQMTSGNTIYF.

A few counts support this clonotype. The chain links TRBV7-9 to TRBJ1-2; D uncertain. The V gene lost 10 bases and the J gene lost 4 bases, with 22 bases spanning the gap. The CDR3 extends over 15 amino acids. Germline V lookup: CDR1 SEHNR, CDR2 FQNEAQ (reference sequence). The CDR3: CATLTRWREVYGYTF. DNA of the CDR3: TGTGCCACCCTAACTCGATGGAGGGAAGTCTATGGCTACACCTTC.

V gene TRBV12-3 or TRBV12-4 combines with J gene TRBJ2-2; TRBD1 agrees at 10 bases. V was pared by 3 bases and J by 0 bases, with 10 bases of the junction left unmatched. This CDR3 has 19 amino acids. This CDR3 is CASSLPGQGGHANTGELFF. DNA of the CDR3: TGTGCCAGCAGTTTGCCCGGACAGGGGGGTCACGCGAACACCGGGGAGCTGTTTTTT.

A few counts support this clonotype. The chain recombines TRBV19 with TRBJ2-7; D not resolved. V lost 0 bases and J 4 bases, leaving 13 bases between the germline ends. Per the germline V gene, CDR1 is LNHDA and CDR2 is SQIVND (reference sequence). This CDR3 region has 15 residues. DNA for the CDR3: TGTGCCAGTAGTATAGATGCAGACTCTTCTTACGAGCAGTACTTC. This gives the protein CASSIDADSSYEQYF.

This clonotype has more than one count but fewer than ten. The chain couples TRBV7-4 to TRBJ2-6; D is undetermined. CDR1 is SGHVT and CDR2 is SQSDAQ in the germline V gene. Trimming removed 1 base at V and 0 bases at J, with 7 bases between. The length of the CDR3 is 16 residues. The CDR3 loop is CASSLGPSSGANVLTF. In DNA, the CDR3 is TGTGCCAGCAGCTTAGGGCCAAGCTCTGGGGCCAACGTCCTGACTTTC.

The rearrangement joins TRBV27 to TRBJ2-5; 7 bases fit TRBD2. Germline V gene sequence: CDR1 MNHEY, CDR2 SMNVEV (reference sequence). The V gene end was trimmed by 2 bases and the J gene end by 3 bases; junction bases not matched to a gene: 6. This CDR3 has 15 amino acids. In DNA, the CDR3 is TGTGCCAGCAGTTTAAATTTCGGGAGGAAAGAGACCCAGTACTTC. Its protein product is CASSLNFGRKETQYF.

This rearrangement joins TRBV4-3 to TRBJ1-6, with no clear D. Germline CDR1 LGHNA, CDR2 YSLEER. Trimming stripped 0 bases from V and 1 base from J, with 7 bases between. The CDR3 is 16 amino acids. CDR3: CASSQDRQSYNSPLHF. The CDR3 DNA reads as TGCGCCAGCAGCCAAGATCGGCAGTCCTATAATTCACCCCTCCACTTT.

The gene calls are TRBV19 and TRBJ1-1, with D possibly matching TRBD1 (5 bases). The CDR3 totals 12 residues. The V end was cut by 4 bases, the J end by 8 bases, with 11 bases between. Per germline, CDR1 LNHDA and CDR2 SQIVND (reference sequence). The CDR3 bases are TGTGCCAGTAGTAGGGGACGTGAAGAAGCTTTCTTT. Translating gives CASSRGREEAFF.

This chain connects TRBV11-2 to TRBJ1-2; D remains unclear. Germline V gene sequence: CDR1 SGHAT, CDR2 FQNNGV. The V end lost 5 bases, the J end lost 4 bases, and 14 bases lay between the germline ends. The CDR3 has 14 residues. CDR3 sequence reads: CASSPPESPYGYTF. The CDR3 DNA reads TGTGCCAGCAGCCCCCCGGAGAGCCCCTATGGCTACACCTTC. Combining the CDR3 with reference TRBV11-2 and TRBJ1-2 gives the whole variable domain EAGVAQSPRYKIIEKRQSVAFWCNPISGHATLYWYQQILGQGPKLLIQFQNNGVVDDSQLPKDRFSAERLKGVDSTLKIQPAKLEDSAVYLCASSPPESPYGYTFGSGTRLTVV.

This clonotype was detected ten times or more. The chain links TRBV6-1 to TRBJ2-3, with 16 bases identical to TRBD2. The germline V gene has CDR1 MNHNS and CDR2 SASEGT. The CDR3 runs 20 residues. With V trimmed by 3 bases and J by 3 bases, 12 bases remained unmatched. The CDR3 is CASSDPYPGLAGGRTDTQYF. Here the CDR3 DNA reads TGTGCCAGCAGTGACCCCTACCCGGGACTAGCGGGGGGGAGGACAGATACGCAGTATTTT.

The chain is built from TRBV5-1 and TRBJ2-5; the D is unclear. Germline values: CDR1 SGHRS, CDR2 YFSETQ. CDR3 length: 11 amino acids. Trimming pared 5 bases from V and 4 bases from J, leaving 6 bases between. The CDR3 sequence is CASRSVETQYF. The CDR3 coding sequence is TGCGCCAGCAGATCCGTAGAGACCCAGTACTTC.

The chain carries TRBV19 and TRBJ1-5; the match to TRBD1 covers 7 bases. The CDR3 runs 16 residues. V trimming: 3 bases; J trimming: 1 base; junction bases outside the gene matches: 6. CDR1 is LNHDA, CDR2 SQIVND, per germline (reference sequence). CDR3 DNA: TGTGCCAGTAGTATGGTGTACAGGGGAAGCAATCAGCCCCAGCATTTT. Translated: CASSMVYRGSNQPQHF.

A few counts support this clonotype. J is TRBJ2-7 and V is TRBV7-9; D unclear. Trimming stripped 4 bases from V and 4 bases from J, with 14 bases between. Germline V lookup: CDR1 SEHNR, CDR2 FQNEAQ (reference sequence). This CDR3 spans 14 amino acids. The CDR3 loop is CASSSPEFAYEQYV. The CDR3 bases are TGTGCCAGCAGCTCGCCGGAATTTGCGTACGAGCAGTACGTC.

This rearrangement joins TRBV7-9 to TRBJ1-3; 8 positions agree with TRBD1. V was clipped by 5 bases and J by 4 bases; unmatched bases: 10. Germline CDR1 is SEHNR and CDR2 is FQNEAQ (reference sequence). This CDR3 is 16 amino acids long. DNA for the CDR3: TGTGCCAGCAGCCCCGTGCAGGGGGCATCCGGAAACACCATATATTTT. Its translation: CASSPVQGASGNTIYF.

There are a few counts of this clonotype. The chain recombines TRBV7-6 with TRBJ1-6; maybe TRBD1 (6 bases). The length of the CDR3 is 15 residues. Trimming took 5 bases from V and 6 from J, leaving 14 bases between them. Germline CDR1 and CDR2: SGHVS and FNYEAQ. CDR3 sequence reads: CASSNPGEANSPLHF. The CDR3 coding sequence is TGTGCCAGCAGCAACCCAGGGGAGGCTAATTCACCCCTCCACTTT.

The CDR3 nucleotides are TGTGCCGTCGACGGCTCCTACGAGCAGTACTTC. This encodes CAVDGSYEQYF. The chain combines TRBV10-3 with TRBJ2-7; D not resolved. CDR1 ENHRY and CDR2 SYGVKD come from the germline V gene. CDR3 length: 11 residues. V gave up 11 bases and J gave up 0 bases, with 8 bases separating them.

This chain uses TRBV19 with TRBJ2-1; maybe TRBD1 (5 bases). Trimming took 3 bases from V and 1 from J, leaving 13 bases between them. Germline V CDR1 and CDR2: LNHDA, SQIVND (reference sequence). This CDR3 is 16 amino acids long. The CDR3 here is CASSIGAGLSYNEQFF. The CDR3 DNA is TGTGCCAGTAGTATTGGAGCAGGGTTATCCTACAATGAGCAGTTCTTC. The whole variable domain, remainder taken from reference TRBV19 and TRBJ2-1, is DGGITQSPKYLFRKEGQNVTLSCEQNLNHDAMYWYRQDPGQGLRLIYYSQIVNDFQKGDIAEGYSVSREKKESFPLTVTSAQKNPTAFYLCASSIGAGLSYNEQFFGPGTRLTVL.

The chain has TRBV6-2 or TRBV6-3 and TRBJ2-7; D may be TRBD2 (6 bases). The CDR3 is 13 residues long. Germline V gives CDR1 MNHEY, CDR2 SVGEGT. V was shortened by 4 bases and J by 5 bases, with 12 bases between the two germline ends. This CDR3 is CASSSLAGNEQYV. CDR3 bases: TGTGCCAGCAGTTCCCTCGCGGGGAACGAGCAGTACGTC.

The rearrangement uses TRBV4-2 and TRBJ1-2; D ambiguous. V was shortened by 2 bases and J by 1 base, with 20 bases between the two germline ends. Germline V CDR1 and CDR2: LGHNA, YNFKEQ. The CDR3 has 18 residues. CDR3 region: CASSQPLVPLGHNYGYTF. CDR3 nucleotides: TGTGCCAGCAGCCAACCTTTAGTCCCACTTGGGCATAACTATGGCTACACCTTC.

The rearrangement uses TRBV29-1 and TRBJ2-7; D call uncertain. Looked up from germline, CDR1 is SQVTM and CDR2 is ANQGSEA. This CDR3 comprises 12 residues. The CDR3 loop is CTLGARIYEQYV. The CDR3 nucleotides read TGCACCCTGGGCGCCAGGATCTACGAGCAGTACGTC.

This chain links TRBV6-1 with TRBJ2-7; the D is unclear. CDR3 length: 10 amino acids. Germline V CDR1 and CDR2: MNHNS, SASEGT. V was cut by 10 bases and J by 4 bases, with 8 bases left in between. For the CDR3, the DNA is TGTGCCAACCGGAAATACGAGCAGTACTTC. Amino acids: CANRKYEQYF.